This T cell receptor beta chain was sequenced in a study of blood T cell repertoires in COVID-19. Authors' data handling: Reference gene primer amplification gave nucleated cell count estimates. Sequencing was performed with immunoSEQ multiplex PCR; in TCRdb, only in-frame clones are kept and a portion is missing. V and J calls and clone size follow that table, whereas D and trimming were derived from the DNA. The sample contains fewer than 250,000 clones, roughly four fifths of which appear only once. The CDR3 runs to 12 residues. Deletions cut 6 bases from V and 7 bases from J, with 10 bases between. Looked up from germline, CDR1 is MNHEY and CDR2 is SVGAGI.

This rearrangement joins TRBV6-5 to TRBJ1-5; no reliable D call. The specimen sequenced was peripheral blood. This receptor was obtained from a woman in her sixties or seventies with acute or convalescent COVID-19. The CDR3 sequence: CASRVVEQPQHF. Written as DNA, the CDR3 is TGTGCCAGCAGGGTTGTGGAGCAGCCCCAGCATTTT.